One and the same sample provided the 4 T cell receptor beta chains below, sequenced in a study of T cell changes during pregnancy in multiple sclerosis. The protocol was immunoSEQ multiplex PCR, while the TCRdb copy is restricted to in-frame clones and leaves out a portion. The data show over 25,000 clones, approximately 90% seen once. The sequencing used CD8+ T cells from peripheral blood mononuclear cells, collected before pregnancy. The receptors here all came from a female donor with multiple sclerosis, enrolled in a pregnancy study.

The rearrangement joins TRBV7-2 to TRBJ2-7; tentative D call: TRBD2 (5 bases). The germline gives CDR1 SGHTA, CDR2 FQGNSA. V was shortened by 1 base and J by 1 base, with 17 bases between the two germline ends. The CDR3 has 17 amino acids. CDR3 DNA: TGTGCCAGCAGCTTAGGACTATCTGTGAGGTTGTCCTACGAGCAGTACTTC. It yields the protein CASSLGLSVRLSYEQYF.

This clone was observed once. The rearrangement uses TRBV11-3 and TRBJ2-1; possible D gene TRBD1, 7 bases. From germline, CDR1 is SGHNT and CDR2 YENEEA. V shed 3 bases and J shed 4 bases, with 13 bases lying between them. CDR3 size: 15 residues. CDR3 region: CASSFRQGLYNEQFF. The CDR3 nucleotides are TGTGCCAGCAGCTTCCGACAGGGACTTTACAATGAGCAGTTCTTC.

This rearrangement joins TRBV2 to TRBJ2-5, with 9 nucleotides matching TRBD2. CDR1 and CDR2 (germline): SNHLY, FYNNEI. The CDR3 length is 16 residues. With V trimmed by 6 bases and J by 0 bases, 8 bases remained unmatched. Here the CDR3 reads CASRNSSGTYQETQYF. CDR3 nucleotides: TGTGCCAGCAGGAACTCTAGCGGGACGTACCAAGAGACCCAGTACTTC.

V gene TRBV29-1 combines with J gene TRBJ2-2; D is perhaps TRBD2 (6 bases). The CDR3 has 15 amino acids. The germline V gene encodes CDR1 SQVTM and CDR2 ANQGSEA. The V gene lost 0 bases and the J gene lost 1 base, with 9 bases spanning the gap. The CDR3 DNA sequence: TGCAGCGTTGAAGATGGGACTTTGAACACCGGGGAGCTGTTTTTT. Amino acids: CSVEDGTLNTGELFF.